Below, 29 T cell receptor beta chains from the same sample are listed, as sequenced in a study of graft-versus-host responses after intestinal transplantation (dated by TCRdb to the early 2020s). Receptors were amplified or captured by the immunoSEQ multiplex PCR assay. TCRdb took this table from immuneACCESS and kept in-frame rearrangements with V and J called. Such tables lack part of the clones; where checked against another copy, unresolved V genes explain under half of the gap, and the rest is unexplained. The sample table records tens of thousands of clones; about 95% of these occur just once. Of the sample, roughly 0.18% falls within the top ten clones. This specimen's time point label, interpreted: cells obtained before transplantation from donor or recipient. Antigens of these TCRs are unknown. Sequencing used unstimulated CD4+ T cells sorted from spleen or lymph node cells, obtained before transplant. The source of these receptors is a human donor who was the organ donor for an intestinal transplant.

The chain joins TRBV7-9 to TRBJ1-1, with D possibly TRBD1 on 6 matching bases. The CDR3 runs 14 residues. Germline CDR1 SEHNR, CDR2 FQNEAQ (reference sequence). Trimming left V 5 bases short and J 6 bases short, with 16 bases between. This chain's CDR3 is CASSTSWGAPEAFF. The CDR3 region has the DNA TGTGCCAGCAGCACCTCTTGGGGGGCCCCTGAAGCTTTCTTT.

This clone was observed once. CDR3 sequence: CASSLAGTGDTEAFF. CDR3 in DNA: TGTGCCAGCAGCCTGGCCGGGACAGGGGACACTGAAGCTTTCTTT. This chain connects TRBV5-5 to TRBJ1-1, with TRBD1 identical over 10 bases. Per the germline V gene, CDR1 is SGHKS and CDR2 is YYEKEE (reference sequence). With 4 bases clipped from V and 3 bases from J, the junction kept 6 bases outside the gene matches. This CDR3 spans 15 amino acids. The whole variable domain, filled in from reference TRBV5-5 and TRBJ1-1, reads DAGVTQSPTHLIKTRGQQVTLRCSPISGHKSVSWYQQVLGQGPQFIFQYYEKEERGRGNFPDRFSARQFPNYSSELNVNALLLGDSALYLCASSLAGTGDTEAFFGQGTRLTVV.

Here the CDR3 reads CASSESTRRGFLGSYNSPLHF. The CDR3 nucleotides are TGCGCCAGCAGTGAGTCGACACGACGGGGGTTTTTGGGCTCCTATAATTCACCCCTCCACTTT. The chain couples TRBV10-2 to TRBJ1-6, with D possibly TRBD1 on 5 matching bases. The CDR3 sequence is 21 residues long. Germline V gene sequence: CDR1 WSHSY, CDR2 SAAADI. Trimming left V 0 bases short and J 0 bases short, with 21 bases between.

The gene calls are TRBV30 and TRBJ2-2; D may be TRBD2 (6 bases). The CDR3 consists of 13 residues. Germline V gene sequence: CDR1 GTSNPN, CDR2 SVGIG (reference sequence). Trimming removed 5 bases from V and 4 bases from J, with 11 bases in between. CDR3 residues: CAWAMRGTGELFF. In DNA form, the CDR3 reads TGTGCCTGGGCAATGCGGGGCACCGGGGAGCTGTTTTTT.

J is TRBJ2-6 and V is TRBV30, with TRBD2 as a possible D gene (5 bases). The CDR3 is 17 residues long. CDR1 and CDR2 (germline): GTSNPN, SVGIG (reference sequence). V was shortened by 2 bases and J by 0 bases, with 14 bases between the two germline ends. The CDR3 sequence: CAWSRGWPSSGANVLTF. The CDR3 nucleotides read TGTGCCTGGAGTCGGGGATGGCCTAGCTCTGGGGCCAACGTCCTGACTTTC.

The chain is built from TRBV7-3 and TRBJ2-3, with 11 positions matching TRBD2. Germline-derived CDR1 and CDR2 are SGHTA and FQGTGA. Trimming took 3 bases from V and 5 from J; bases not matched to a gene: 4. This CDR3 is built from 15 residues. The CDR3 DNA sequence: TGTGCCAGCAGCTTTAGCGGGGGGGAAAGAGATACGCAGTATTTT. This codes for CASSFSGGERDTQYF.

The count of this clone is one. This sequence joins TRBV21-1 and TRBJ2-7; no check of the table's D call, TRBD2, against the DNA was made. TRBV21-1 has pseudogene status. This CDR3 comprises 11 residues. The CDR3 loop is CASSRVHEQYF. Written as DNA, the CDR3 is TGTGCCAGCAGCCGGGTTCACGAGCAGTACTTC.

This sequence joins TRBV27 and TRBJ2-2; tentative D call: TRBD1 (6 bases). The germline V and J ends were trimmed by 6 bases and 2 bases, with 10 bases remaining between them. Looked up from germline, CDR1 is MNHEY and CDR2 is SMNVEV (reference sequence). The CDR3 length is 14 residues. This CDR3 is CASRTGTNTGELFF. The DNA of the CDR3 is TGTGCCAGCAGGACCGGGACAAACACCGGGGAGCTGTTTTTT.

The CDR3 loop reads CASSRRPSGGQNYNEQFF. DNA for the CDR3: TGCGCCAGCAGCAGGAGGCCTAGCGGGGGCCAAAACTACAATGAGCAGTTCTTC. The rearrangement uses TRBV5-1 and TRBJ2-1; TRBD2 aligns across 10 bases. Germline CDR1 and CDR2: SGHRS and YFSETQ. Trimming cost V 4 bases and J 3 bases; bases outside gene matches: 13. The CDR3 runs 18 residues.

This chain links TRBV29-1 with TRBJ1-6, with TRBD1 matching 7 bases. The V gene's germline CDR1 is SQVTM and CDR2 ANQGSEA. This CDR3 contains 13 residues. V dropped 3 bases and J dropped 10; count of bases not matched to a gene: 6. The CDR3 protein is CSVETGLGSPLHF. Written as DNA, the CDR3 is TGCAGCGTTGAGACAGGGCTAGGGTCACCCCTCCACTTT.

V usage is TRBV6-5 and J usage is TRBJ1-2, with D possibly being TRBD1 (5 bases). Germline V gene data show CDR1 as MNHEY and CDR2 as SVGAGI. The CDR3 is made up of 14 amino acids. V lost 6 bases to trimming and J lost 1 base, with 12 bases between them. The CDR3 loop is CASRAGGLNYGYTF. The CDR3 DNA sequence: TGTGCCAGCAGGGCCGGGGGTCTTAACTATGGCTACACCTTC.

The chain employs TRBV7-3 and TRBJ2-1, with D hard to call. The CDR3 is 16 residues long. V was pared by 2 bases and J by 7 bases, with 18 bases between. Germline V gene sequence: CDR1 SGHTA, CDR2 FQGTGA. This CDR3 reads CASSLSLWAAWNEQFF. Here the CDR3 DNA reads TGTGCCAGCAGCTTATCTCTTTGGGCCGCCTGGAATGAGCAGTTCTTC.

The chain's CDR3 is CASSSFPELGTGELFF. The CDR3 region has the DNA TGCGCCAGCAGCTCGTTTCCGGAATTGGGGACCGGGGAGCTGTTTTTT. V is TRBV5-1 and J is TRBJ2-2, with D hard to call. Looked up from germline, CDR1 is SGHRS and CDR2 is YFSETQ. The V end was cut by 3 bases, the J end by 5 bases, with 17 bases between. This CDR3 has 16 residues.

This chain connects TRBV7-3 to TRBJ2-5; 8 bases fit TRBD1. V lost 5 bases, J lost 2 bases, and 4 bases stayed unmatched. CDR1 SGHTA and CDR2 FQGTGA come from the germline V gene. This CDR3 region has 14 residues. The CDR3 region is CASSVQGGQETQYF. The CDR3 DNA reads as TGTGCCAGCAGCGTACAGGGGGGTCAAGAGACCCAGTACTTC.

The chain employs TRBV7-2 and TRBJ2-2; TRBD2 aligns across 13 bases. J was trimmed by 7 bases and V by 5 bases; bases with no gene match: 4. CDR1 and CDR2 (germline): SGHTA, FQGNSA. There are 15 residues in the CDR3. CDR3 in amino acids: CASSELAGGRGELFF. The CDR3 DNA follows: TGTGCCAGCAGCGAACTAGCGGGGGGGCGCGGGGAGCTGTTTTTT. The full variable domain, with the rest looked up from reference TRBV7-2 and TRBJ2-2, is GAGVSQSPSNKVTEKGKDVELRCDPISGHTALYWYRQSLGQGLEFLIYFQGNSAPDKSGLPSDRFSAERTGGSVSTLTIQRTQQEDSAVYLCASSELAGGRGELFFGEGSRLTVL.

A few counts support this clone. The J gene is TRBJ2-2, the V gene TRBV5-1; 8 bases are a match to TRBD1. Trimming took 4 bases from V and 2 from J; bases not matched to a gene: 10. Germline CDR1 is SGHRS and CDR2 is YFSETQ. This CDR3 has 17 residues. In DNA, the CDR3 is TGCGCCAGCAGCCTCAACCCCGACAGGGGAAACACCGGGGAGCTGTTTTTT. As protein: CASSLNPDRGNTGELFF.

V and J are TRBV6-5 and TRBJ1-1; no clear D gene. Germline V CDR1 and CDR2: MNHEY, SVGAGI. This CDR3 has 14 residues. The V and J ends lost 6 bases and 4 bases respectively, with 15 bases between them. The DNA for the CDR3 is TGTGCCAGCAGAACTGCCTCCGGGCGCACTGAAGCTTTCTTT. Translation: CASRTASGRTEAFF.

The chain uses TRBV18 and TRBJ2-1; no definite D call. The V end was cut by 3 bases, the J end by 4 bases, with 7 bases between. The CDR3 length is 13 residues. In germline, CDR1 is KGHSH, CDR2 LQKENI. The CDR3 DNA reads as TGTGCCAGCTCACCGTTAATGTACAATGAGCAGTTCTTC. This translates into CASSPLMYNEQFF.

The rearrangement uses TRBV14 and TRBJ1-1; D gene uncertain. From germline, CDR1 is SGHDN and CDR2 FVKESK. CDR3 length equals 14 residues. V shed 5 bases and J shed 5 bases, with 15 bases lying between them. The CDR3 DNA reads as TGTGCCAGCAGCTATCGTACCCAACGGACTGAAGCTTTCTTT. This sequence encodes CASSYRTQRTEAFF.

V and J are TRBV7-2 and TRBJ1-2; maybe TRBD1 (5 bases). The CDR3 consists of 16 residues. The V gene lost 1 base and the J gene lost 5 bases, with 17 bases spanning the gap. Germline lookup yields CDR1 SGHTA and CDR2 FQGNSA. In nucleotides, the CDR3 is TGTGCCAGCAGCTTAGATGTCAGGGCCACTGGGTATGGCTACACCTTC. It translates to CASSLDVRATGYGYTF.

The genes are TRBV18 and TRBJ2-7; 9 bases are a match to TRBD1. Trimming took 1 base from V and 6 from J; bases not matched to a gene: 7. Per the germline V gene, CDR1 is KGHSH and CDR2 is LQKENI. CDR3 length: 15 amino acids. The CDR3 region has the DNA TGTGCCAGCTCACCACTCAGGGACAGGGCAACCGAGCAGTACTTC. Translated, it gives CASSPLRDRATEQYF.

The chain joins TRBV4-2 to TRBJ2-5; TRBD1 agrees at 10 bases. The CDR3 is 13 amino acids. Germline values: CDR1 LGHNA, CDR2 YNFKEQ. V gave up 4 bases and J gave up 5 bases; unmatched junction bases: 1. The CDR3 DNA follows: TGTGCCAGCAGCCGACAGGGGGCGGAGACCCAGTACTTC. This codes for CASSRQGAETQYF.

This chain uses TRBV11-2 with TRBJ1-2; 7 bases match TRBD1. With 0 bases clipped from V and 0 bases from J, the junction kept 7 bases outside the gene matches. CDR1 is SGHAT, CDR2 FQNNGV, per germline. This CDR3 contains 17 residues. CDR3 DNA sequence: TGTGCCAGCAGCTTAGATCGCTGGGACAGCCCTAACTATGGCTACACCTTC. It codes for CASSLDRWDSPNYGYTF.

CDR3 nucleotides: TGTGCCAGCAGCTTAGACGGGGGGGCCAAAAACATTCAGTACTTC. Amino acids: CASSLDGGAKNIQYF. The chain links TRBV11-2 to TRBJ2-4, with 7 bases aligning to TRBD2. CDR1 SGHAT and CDR2 FQNNGV come from the germline V gene. The V gene end was trimmed by 0 bases and the J gene end by 1 base; junction bases not matched to a gene: 0. The CDR3 length is 15 residues.

The V and J genes are TRBV11-2 and TRBJ2-5, with D unresolved. V was cut by 5 bases and J by 5 bases, with 15 bases left in between. Germline V gene sequence: CDR1 SGHAT, CDR2 FQNNGV. This CDR3 has 14 amino acids. The CDR3 DNA reads TGTGCCAGCAGCCCGCGCACTAATGCGGAGACCCAGTACTTC. It is translated as CASSPRTNAETQYF.

V usage is TRBV7-2 and J usage is TRBJ1-1; unclear D gene. This CDR3 comprises 13 residues. V was cut by 5 bases and J by 0 bases, with 7 bases left in between. Germline CDR1 reads SGHTA; CDR2 reads FQGNSA. CDR3: CASSKTMNTEAFF. DNA of the CDR3: TGTGCCAGCAGCAAGACCATGAACACTGAAGCTTTCTTT.

V usage is TRBV7-9 and J usage is TRBJ1-6; no reliable D call. Germline values: CDR1 SEHNR, CDR2 FQNEAQ (reference sequence). The V end lost 5 bases, the J end lost 0 bases, and 8 bases lay between the germline ends. This CDR3 has 15 amino acids. CDR3 in DNA: TGTGCCAGCAGCCTCACCCGCTCCTATAATTCACCCCTCCACTTT. The encoded protein is CASSLTRSYNSPLHF.

The chain has TRBV6-5 and TRBJ2-3; 12 bases are a match to TRBD2. The germline V gene encodes CDR1 MNHEY and CDR2 SVGAGI. Losses at the gene ends were 6 bases for V and 6 bases for J; bases not matched to a gene: 7. The CDR3 is 15 amino acids. The CDR3: CASRRLAGAWDTQYF. The CDR3 DNA sequence: TGTGCCAGCAGAAGACTAGCGGGGGCATGGGATACGCAGTATTTT.

The rearrangement uses TRBV5-1 and TRBJ1-6, with 7 bases identical to TRBD1. In germline, CDR1 is SGHRS, CDR2 YFSETQ. The CDR3 totals 19 residues. The V gene end was trimmed by 1 base and the J gene end by 1 base; junction bases not matched to a gene: 11. CDR3: CASSLRPGQEGSYNSPLHF. Here the CDR3 DNA reads TGCGCCAGCAGCTTGAGACCCGGACAGGAGGGTTCCTATAATTCACCCCTCCACTTT.